These T cell receptor beta chains were read from a single sample in a study of graft-versus-host responses after intestinal transplantation. Repertoires were generated with immunoSEQ multiplex PCR, while TCRdb's copy carries only in-frame clones and drops some. In the table there are 7,000 to 10,000 clones, about 30% of which are singletons. This specimen consisted of alloreactive CD4+ T cells from a mixed lymphocyte reaction culture, obtained before intestinal transplant. These receptors originate from a human patient who received an intestinal transplant. Both conserved end residues are part of each CDR3. Fields, in order: J gene, D gene, V gene, CDR3 protein. The D gene is left open where the match is weak.

TRBJ2-5,TRBD1,TRBV7-2,CASSSGQGMETQYF
TRBJ1-5,-,TRBV6-9,CASSMGLLSNQPQHF
TRBJ2-3,TRBD2,TRBV7-6,CASSFSTSGSVRNSDTQYF
TRBJ2-3,-,TRBV5-1,CASSLGRDYTQYF
TRBJ1-4,-,TRBV5-1,CASSLGRGPTNEKLFF
TRBJ2-7,TRBD2,TRBV2,CASRGASGSTYEQYF
TRBJ2-5,-,TRBV7-8,CASSPTPTRGETQYF
TRBJ2-7,-,TRBV30,CAWRNSGYYEQYF
TRBJ2-1,TRBD2,TRBV2,CASSEAGTRGHNEQFF
TRBJ1-3,-,TRBV7-8,CASSLLLRDSGNTIYF
TRBJ2-7,TRBD2,TRBV6-1,CASWDYGWGQYF
TRBJ2-3,TRBD1,TRBV5-4,CASSLAMGQGAPDTQYF
TRBJ2-2,TRBD1,TRBV13,CASSLGTGDTGELFF
TRBJ1-1,-,TRBV5-1,CASSLSGQPQADTEAFF
TRBJ1-5,TRBD1,TRBV19,CASRRGQGQPQHF
TRBJ1-4,-,TRBV2,CASSEREGGQLFF
TRBJ2-7,TRBD2,TRBV18,CASSPLAGGGTSYEQYF
TRBJ2-1,TRBD2,TRBV7-8,CASRLGPSGSYNEQFF
TRBJ2-7,TRBD2,TRBV27,CASSLYSLAGGGYEQYF
TRBJ1-1,-,TRBV4-1,CASSQDGYRLAFF
TRBJ2-5,-,TRBV6-5,CASSSPRVQQETQYF
TRBJ2-1,TRBD2,TRBV6-9,CASSVAAGGPDEQFF
TRBJ2-7,TRBD2,TRBV5-1,CASSLQGPGRAPVEQYF
TRBJ1-2,TRBD1,TRBV29-1,CSVESGGTPNYGYTF
TRBJ2-3,-,TRBV5-6,CASSPGFSTDTQYF
TRBJ1-6,TRBD1,TRBV27,CASSFQGTGGSPLHF
TRBJ1-1,-,TRBV5-1,CASSLVLGTEAFF
TRBJ2-7,-,TRBV2,CASSEAPDIYEQYF
TRBJ1-2,-,TRBV7-9,CASSLVNRGGYTF
TRBJ1-5,-,TRBV7-3,CASSPRQGNQPQHF
TRBJ2-2,TRBD2,TRBV13,CASSLTSGRVHGELFF
TRBJ1-1,-,TRBV19,CASSPEGGAEAFF
TRBJ2-7,TRBD1,TRBV2,CASSWTGQSEQYF
TRBJ1-1,-,TRBV7-2,CASSGTGHQAEAFF
TRBJ2-7,-,TRBV5-5,CASSLYEPPGYEQYF
TRBJ2-5,TRBD2,TRBV6-5,CASSPGGGQETQYF
TRBJ2-1,TRBD2,TRBV2,CASSPERMTSVSSYNEQFF
TRBJ2-1,TRBD1,TRBV9,CASSARDRYNEQFF
TRBJ2-3,TRBD1,TRBV18,CASSPRTGQADTQYF
TRBJ1-2,-,TRBV29-1,CSVVAGAGGYTF
TRBJ2-1,TRBD1,TRBV28,CASSSQQGLEQFF
TRBJ2-1,-,TRBV5-1,CASSKLHEQFF
TRBJ2-7,-,TRBV7-1,CASSETRTEQYF
TRBJ1-1,-,TRBV25-1,CASSVSDAGFTEAFF
TRBJ2-5,TRBD2,TRBV6-5,CASRTSGVWETQYF
TRBJ2-7,TRBD1,TRBV28,CASSSGQGTEQYF
TRBJ2-5,TRBD2,TRBV5-1,CASSSRLAGGSETQYF
TRBJ2-3,TRBD2,TRBV7-2,CASSFPSGGTSTDTQYF
TRBJ1-4,-,TRBV7-9,CASSSPGLEKLFF
TRBJ2-1,-,TRBV6-4,CASSDTGSSYNEQFF
TRBJ2-1,TRBD1,TRBV19,CASSIGRGNEQFF
TRBJ1-3,TRBD1,TRBV19,CASNPRDRGGTIYF
TRBJ2-7,TRBD1,TRBV19,CASTGQGIGEQYF
TRBJ2-2,TRBD2,TRBV4-2,CASSREGNTGELFF
TRBJ1-2,TRBD1,TRBV27,CASRLTGGIYGYTF